One and the same sample provided the 13 T cell receptor beta chains below, sequenced in a study of T cells expressing NK-cell markers. TCRdb derives one entry per CDR3 protein from the 5' RACE reads, leaving out DNA. Seen in this sample are a few hundred thousand distinct CDR3 sequences; the ten most common clones hold around 5.2%. Sequencing input: blood T cells: a sorted CD56 or NKG2C T cell subset, CD4+ or CD8+ T cells, or bulk PBMC T cells (not recorded which). The receptors originated from a man between 18 and 69 years old in good health.

The chain couples TRBV6-1 to TRBJ2-1. Per the germline V gene, CDR1 is MNHNS and CDR2 is SASEGT. There are 13 residues in the CDR3. The CDR3 loop reads CASSEGDYNEQFF.

J is TRBJ2-7 and V is TRBV7-2; absent DNA, TCRdb's TRBD1 call cannot be checked. Looked up from germline, CDR1 is SGHTA and CDR2 is FQGNSA. The length of the CDR3 is 13 residues. The CDR3 loop reads CASSGWTGDEQYF. Using reference TRBV7-2 and TRBJ2-7 for the parts outside the CDR3, the full variable domain is GAGVSQSPSNKVTEKGKDVELRCDPISGHTALYWYRQSLGQGLEFLIYFQGNSAPDKSGLPSDRFSAERTGGSVSTLTIQRTQQEDSAVYLCASSGWTGDEQYFGPGTRLTVT.

The rearrangement uses TRBV6-5 and TRBJ2-1; the D call of TRBD1 rests on TCRdb alone, since no DNA is present to check it. The germline V gene encodes CDR1 MNHEY and CDR2 SVGAGI. This CDR3 comprises 14 residues. The chain's CDR3 is CASSPYRGYNEQFF.

The rearrangement joins TRBV6-2 or TRBV6-3 to TRBJ2-4; TCRdb picks TRBD1, but there is no DNA to check that call. Germline CDR1 and CDR2: MNHEY and SVGEGT. The CDR3 consists of 20 residues. CDR3 protein: CASSYSSRDRIELAKNIQYF.

V usage is TRBV3-1 and J usage is TRBJ2-1; there is no DNA to check the TCRdb D call of TRBD1. The CDR3 is 15 amino acids. Germline CDR1 is LGHDT and CDR2 is YNNKEL (reference sequence). CDR3: CASSRGQGEKDEQFF.

J is TRBJ2-3 and V is TRBV2; as DNA is missing, the TRBD2 call by TCRdb cannot be tested. Germline assignment: CDR1 SNHLY and CDR2 FYNNEI. The CDR3 consists of 14 residues. The CDR3: CATRGESLTDTQYF.

The CDR3 here is CASSGTVQETQYF. The V gene is TRBV5-1, the J gene TRBJ2-5; the TRBD1 assignment by TCRdb is unverifiable without DNA. Germline V gives CDR1 SGHRS, CDR2 YFSETQ. The CDR3 has 13 amino acids.

V gene TRBV12-3 or TRBV12-4 combines with J gene TRBJ1-4. This CDR3 has 15 residues. CDR3 sequence reads: CASSFMGGNGEKLFF.

The chain is built from TRBV28 and TRBJ1-2; TCRdb reports TRBD1, a call that lacks DNA to check it against. The CDR3 extends over 14 amino acids. Germline lookup yields CDR1 MDHEN and CDR2 SYDVKM. CDR3 amino acids: CASRETGPLEGYTF.

The genes are TRBV5-6 and TRBJ2-3; with no DNA, the TCRdb D assignment of TRBD2 cannot be verified. The CDR3 runs to 15 residues. The germline V gene has CDR1 SGHDT and CDR2 YYEEEE. The CDR3 here is CASNGRDFGADTQYF.

J is TRBJ1-2 and V is TRBV5-6. Looked up from germline, CDR1 is SGHDT and CDR2 is YYEEEE. The CDR3 consists of 12 residues. The CDR3 loop is CASSWGRSGYTF.

The chain joins TRBV6-1 to TRBJ1-6. Germline CDR1 and CDR2: MNHNS and SASEGT. The length of the CDR3 is 14 residues. CDR3 amino acids: CASSEAPRNSPLHF.

The chain combines TRBV11-2 with TRBJ2-2; TCRdb picks TRBD2, but there is no DNA to check that call. This CDR3 contains 21 residues. Germline CDR1 is SGHAT and CDR2 is FQNNGV. The CDR3 spells CASSIQPPGLAGGRNTGELFF.